One and the same sample provided the 15 T cell receptor beta chains below, sequenced in a study of blood T cell repertoires in COVID-19. Sequencing used immunoSEQ multiplex PCR; TCRdb keeps in-frame clones, though not all of them. The sample comprises about 220,000 clones, 84% of which are singletons, and about 5.1% rests with the top ten. The sequencing sample was made of peripheral blood. Receptors originate from an older woman who had recovered from COVID-19.

The chain couples TRBV11-2 to TRBJ1-5, with D possibly being TRBD1 (5 bases). V was shortened by 1 base and J by 4 bases, with 8 bases between the two germline ends. Germline V gene lookup returns CDR1 SGHAT and CDR2 FQNNGV. The CDR3 totals 14 residues. The CDR3 nucleotides are TGTGCCAGCAGCTTAGCGGGGGGGAATCAGCCCCAGCATTTT. The encoded protein is CASSLAGGNQPQHF.

This sequence joins TRBV7-8 and TRBJ1-6, with 8 positions matching TRBD1. CDR1 is SGHVS, CDR2 FQNEAQ, per germline. Germline trimming cut 2 bases from V and 8 bases from J; bases unmatched to any gene: 5. The CDR3 has 15 amino acids. The CDR3: CASSLSGTGDSPLHF. The CDR3 DNA is TGTGCCAGCAGCTTATCCGGGACAGGAGATTCACCCCTCCACTTT. The whole variable domain, remainder taken from reference TRBV7-8 and TRBJ1-6, is GAGVSQSPRYKVAKRGQDVALRCDPISGHVSLFWYQQALGQGPEFLTYFQNEAQLDKSGLPSDRFFAERPEGSVSTLKIQRTQQEDSAVYLCASSLSGTGDSPLHFGNGTRLTVT.

The chain joins TRBV5-1 to TRBJ2-7, with 8 bases aligning to TRBD1. Per the germline V gene, CDR1 is SGHRS and CDR2 is YFSETQ. This CDR3 has 15 residues. V shed 2 bases and J 2 bases; nucleotides not matched to a gene: 6. CDR3 loop: CASSFVDRGTYEQYF. As DNA, the CDR3 is TGCGCCAGCAGCTTCGTTGACAGGGGTACCTACGAGCAGTACTTC.

The genes are TRBV21-1 and TRBJ2-5; the table gives TRBD1 as D, unverified against the DNA. TRBV21-1 has pseudogene status. The CDR3 runs 15 residues. CDR3 DNA: TGTGCCAGCAGCAAAGTTCGGCAGGTCTGGGAGACCCAGTACTTC. This sequence encodes CASSKVRQVWETQYF.

The rearrangement uses TRBV7-9 and TRBJ1-6; TRBD1 is a possible D gene (6 bases). The germline V gene has CDR1 SEHNR and CDR2 FQNEAQ (reference sequence). The CDR3 is 15 residues long. V shed 8 bases and J shed 8 bases, with 19 bases lying between them. The CDR3 loop is CASSRARGFDSPLHF. Here the CDR3 DNA reads TGTGCCAGCTCTAGGGCCAGGGGTTTTGATTCACCCCTCCACTTT.

CDR3 in amino acids: CASSLAEGETYSANTGELFF. In DNA form, the CDR3 reads TGTGCCAGCAGCTTAGCAGAGGGGGAGACTTACAGCGCGAACACCGGGGAGCTGTTTTTT. The chain has TRBV7-6 and TRBJ2-2; D is perhaps TRBD1 (6 bases). The CDR3 spans 20 residues. The germline V and J ends were trimmed by 0 bases and 0 bases, with 20 bases remaining between them. The germline gives CDR1 SGHVS, CDR2 FNYEAQ.

V is TRBV2 and J is TRBJ2-7; weak D call: TRBD1 (5 bases). CDR3 length equals 13 residues. The germline gives CDR1 SNHLY, CDR2 FYNNEI. V was shortened by 2 bases and J by 6 bases, with 11 bases between the two germline ends. For the CDR3, the DNA is TGTGCCAGCAGTGAATATCTGGGGCGCGAGCAGTACTTC. Its translation is CASSEYLGREQYF. Full variable domain (remainder filled in from reference TRBV2 and TRBJ2-7): EPEVTQTPSHQVTQMGQEVILRCVPISNHLYFYWYRQILGQKVEFLVSFYNNEISEKSEIFDDQFSVERPDGSNFTLKIRSTKLEDSAMYFCASSEYLGREQYFGPGTRLTVT.

The chain carries TRBV4-3 and TRBJ1-2, with 8 bases fitting TRBD1. V shed 0 bases and J 5 bases; nucleotides not matched to a gene: 5. Germline CDR1 reads LGHNA; CDR2 reads YSLEER. The CDR3 is made up of 15 amino acids. The CDR3 here is CASSQDRRTGYGYTF. The CDR3 bases are TGCGCCAGCAGCCAAGACCGGCGGACAGGGTATGGCTACACCTTC.

The J gene is TRBJ2-2, the V gene TRBV7-9; weak D call: TRBD1 (6 bases). The CDR3 extends over 17 amino acids. Trimming took off 5 bases at V and 0 bases at J, with 16 bases between the two ends. Per germline, CDR1 SEHNR and CDR2 FQNEAQ (reference sequence). The CDR3 DNA follows: TGTGCCAGCAGCCCGGAGGTCAGGGACACGAACACCGGGGAGCTGTTTTTT. It encodes CASSPEVRDTNTGELFF.

The V gene is TRBV5-4, the J gene TRBJ2-7; no definite D call. V was clipped by 0 bases and J by 3 bases, with 13 bases between them. Germline CDR1 and CDR2: SGHNT and YYREEE (reference sequence). This CDR3 has 15 amino acids. Here the CDR3 reads CASSLESRSHYEQYF. In DNA form, the CDR3 reads TGTGCCAGCAGCTTGGAGTCCAGGTCGCACTACGAGCAGTACTTC.

The V call is TRBV9, the J call TRBJ2-2; TRBD1 agrees at 8 bases. The V and J ends lost 1 base and 0 bases, in that order; junction bases with no gene match: 14. The V gene's germline CDR1 is SGDLS and CDR2 YYNGEE. This CDR3 spans 20 amino acids. CDR3 protein: CASSVRLGQGKYSNTGELFF. The CDR3, as DNA: TGTGCCAGCAGCGTAAGGTTAGGACAGGGCAAGTATTCGAACACCGGGGAGCTGTTTTTT.

V and J are TRBV18 and TRBJ1-2, with unresolved D. Germline V gene sequence: CDR1 KGHSH, CDR2 LQKENI. The germline V and J ends were trimmed by 5 bases and 0 bases, with 7 bases remaining between them. The CDR3 is 13 residues long. The CDR3 bases are TGTGCCAGCTCAACGGGAGCTAACTATGGCTACACCTTC. This translates into CASSTGANYGYTF.

The J gene is TRBJ2-6, the V gene TRBV9, with 7 nucleotides matching TRBD1. Per the germline V gene, CDR1 is SGDLS and CDR2 is YYNGEE. V was clipped by 3 bases and J by 0 bases; unmatched bases: 6. The CDR3 is 17 residues long. CDR3 loop: CASSAGTAISGANVLTF. DNA of the CDR3: TGTGCCAGCAGCGCCGGGACAGCGATCTCTGGGGCCAACGTCCTGACTTTC.

As to this clone: Other DNA sequences in this sample translate to the same CDR3. The V gene is TRBV5-1, the J gene TRBJ1-2; D not resolved. In germline, CDR1 is SGHRS, CDR2 YFSETQ. The CDR3 length is 14 residues. Trimming left V 0 bases short and J 2 bases short, with 8 bases between. The CDR3 sequence is CASSLGGGNYGYTF. In DNA form, the CDR3 reads TGCGCCAGCAGCTTGGGTGGAGGAAACTATGGCTACACCTTC.

The gene calls are TRBV5-4 and TRBJ1-2, with no clear D. Trimming left V 0 bases short and J 3 bases short, with 9 bases between. Per germline, CDR1 SGHNT and CDR2 YYREEE (reference sequence). CDR3 size: 14 residues. DNA for the CDR3: TGTGCCAGCAGCTTGGGTCAGACATACTATGGCTACACCTTC. Translated: CASSLGQTYYGYTF.